The following is a T cell receptor (beta chain) sequence with its context. Its antigen is undetermined. These data come from a study of CD8+ T cells in alopecia areata. On the study more broadly: For the treated group, dosing was oral tofacitinib at 5 to 10 mg twice daily. General study points: While patients received tofacitinib, many expanded lesional clones remained present in scalp and blood. Sharing of TCR sequences between patients (possibly for HLA-related reasons) was less clear than in mice.

Treatment meaning: oral pan-JAK inhibitor, 5-10 mg twice daily. The study team obtained lesional scalp punch biopsies and peripheral blood from alopecia areata patients. Investigators isolated RNA and reverse transcribed it into cDNA to act as the sequencing template. TCRdb keeps only in-frame clones here, not all; method: immunoSEQ multiplex PCR. The table includes approximately 130,000 clones, over 60% detected once. Trimming pared 0 bases from V and 8 bases from J, leaving 13 bases between. This CDR3 is built from 13 residues. CDR1 is GTSNPN, CDR2 SVGIG, per germline (reference sequence). Material: CD4+ T cells sorted from blood, obtained at week 4, from a patient treated with tofacitinib. V usage is TRBV30 and J usage is TRBJ1-1; no clear D. The clonotype was recovered from a human donor with alopecia areata. The CDR3 loop reads CAWSVRSVTEAFF. CDR3 bases: TGTGCCTGGAGTGTAAGGTCGGTGACGGAAGCTTTCTTT.